This TCR beta chain was obtained from a study of lymphopenia after photon versus proton radiotherapy. Study conclusions and caveats: Only patients who died were analyzed for survival; proton advantage is unproven.

Details on this clone: The antigen is not known.

V shed 5 bases and J shed 7 bases, with 17 bases lying between them. The germline CDR1 and CDR2 sequences are SEHNR and FQNEAQ (reference sequence). CDR3 length equals 14 residues. The method was immunoSEQ multiplex PCR; TCRdb's version includes in-frame clones alone and lacks a portion of them. The repertoire includes tens of thousands of clones, approximately 90% of them detected once, and nearly 15% sits in the top ten. The TCR was taken from a man aged 60-69 years with cholangiocarcinoma. The source material was peripheral blood, sampled from a patient treated with photon-based radiotherapy. This sequence joins TRBV7-9 and TRBJ1-2, with a possible D match to TRBD1 (5 bases). In DNA, the CDR3 is TGTGCCAGCAGCCCTCCCCTGGGGGGAAGTGGCTACACCTTC. Encoded protein: CASSPPLGGSGYTF.